This TCR beta chain was profiled in a study of blood T cell repertoires in COVID-19. This table comes from immunoSEQ multiplex PCR, and its TCRdb copy is limited to in-frame clones, with some not included. The table shows about 120,000 clones, with 60% to 80% occurring only once. This CDR3 contains 14 residues. The V gene's germline CDR1 is SGDLS and CDR2 YYNGEE. The ends were cut back, 0 bases at V and 4 bases at J, with 10 bases in the middle. The TCR was taken from a woman aged 70 to 79 with acute or convalescent COVID-19. The chain joins TRBV9 to TRBJ1-2; D is possibly TRBD1 (6 bases). The specimen sequenced was peripheral blood. Here the CDR3 DNA reads TGTGCCAGCAGCGTAGACGGGACATCCTATGGCTACACCTTC. This translates into CASSVDGTSYGYTF. The variable domain in full, with the rest retrieved from reference TRBV9 and TRBJ1-2, is DSGVTQTPKHLITATGQRVTLRCSPRSGDLSVYWYQQSLDQGLQFLIQYYNGEERAKGNILERFSAQQFPDLHSELNLSSLELGDSALYFCASSVDGTSYGYTFGSGTRLTVV.